This paragraph covers one T cell receptor beta chain sequence. Antigen unknown. The sample belongs to a study of T cell repertoires in cytomegalovirus infection. Study in general: Public signatures in TCR beta pointed to CMV infection and matching HLA type.

TCRdb recomputed calls from the reads with MiXCR, one row per CDR3 protein. Among 600,000 to 800,000 distinct CDR3 sequences listed, 20% to 30% were seen once. Study-level results: The response measured ex vivo was dominated by TCR beta clonotypes (HLA-C-restricted and CMV-specific).

Sample: CD8+ T cells from PBMCs. The clonotype comes from a human donor in good health (CMV status not recorded). Some clones in this sample may be carry-over from other donors' samples.

In DNA, the CDR3 is TGCGCCAGCTGTGGGATGAACACTGAAGCTTTCTTT. The encoded protein is CASCGMNTEAFF. The chain links TRBV5-1 to TRBJ1-1; the D is unclear. Germline V gives CDR1 SGHRS, CDR2 YFSETQ. The CDR3 length is 12 residues. The V end lost 7 bases, the J end lost 0 bases, and 7 bases lay between the germline ends.